The present entry profiles one TCR beta chain with its context. The specificity of this receptor is unknown. Per-base quality was not reported, and no clone a single base away is much larger than it. TCRbeta CDR3 regions were amplified from genomic DNA using the immunoSEQ Assay, a bias-controlled multiplex PCR. In the original analysis: Within the assay, amplification of reference gene primers was used to estimate how many nucleated cells each sample contained. To quantify the absolute abundance of each unique TCRbeta CDR3 rearrangement, sequence reads were collapsed and filtered. Productive Simpson clonality was computed per sample as the square root of Simpson's diversity index over productive rearrangements. TCRdb carries this immuneACCESS record with in-frame sequences only. Its versions omit some clonotypes, under half of them owing to an unresolved V gene in the studies checked, with the rest unexplained. V and J calls and clone size are copied from that table; D and trimming were computed from the DNA. The sample records 250,000 or so clones, 89% of which are singletons. The ten most abundant clones make up 0.94% of the sample.

These data belong to a study of blood T cell repertoires in COVID-19 (dated by TCRdb to about 2020). About the study as a whole: Samples covering the acute and convalescent phases of COVID-19 were provided by collaborators in the United States, Italy and Spain. The prospective study material was composed of cDNA or gDNA derived from T cells, B-cell-depleted T cells, or PBMCs. Deeply sampled blood TCRbeta repertoires from subjects exposed to, actively infected with, or recovered from COVID-19 were included in the dataset. The repertoires were made available in a free public database intended to serve as a resource for research on the immune response to SARS-CoV-2. Samples were obtained from the ongoing ImmuneRACE study (first 160 participants) and from some 1,200 subjects provided by 6 global collaborators. Sample metadata almost always included a de-identified subject ID, COVID-19 status, age in years and sex. HLA class I and class II types, where available, came from metadata supplied by the sample provider rather than from assay-based typing. Points the paper makes about the study in general: The quantity of clinical and demographic metadata differed by source and by participant and was supplied without curation.

The CDR3 starts with the cysteine, ends with the phenylalanine, and has 13 residues. Here the CDR3 DNA is all that survives: 39 bases in frame from base 1. From V the trimming removes 8 bases and from J it removes 9 bases, while the gene matches leave 12 bases of the junction unaccounted for. Taken from the germline V gene, the CDR1 and CDR2 loops are MDHEN and SYDVKM. Samples from volunteer blood donors who had recovered from COVID-19 were contributed by a second Seattle source. Whole blood was collected in K2EDTA tubes by collaborating institutions according to the institutions' own protocols. For TCRbeta analysis, collaborators shipped samples in one of three forms: frozen whole blood, isolated PBMCs, or DNA extracted from either of those sample types.

The origin of this receptor is a woman in her 40s who had recovered from COVID-19. Recombination linked TRBV28 to TRBJ2-5; 7 bases in the junction line up with TRBD2. What was sequenced was peripheral blood. This receptor has the CDR3 CASGKGPAGPQYF. The nucleotide sequence reads as follows: TGTGCCAGCGGTAAGGGACCAGCGGGGCCCCAGTACTTC.